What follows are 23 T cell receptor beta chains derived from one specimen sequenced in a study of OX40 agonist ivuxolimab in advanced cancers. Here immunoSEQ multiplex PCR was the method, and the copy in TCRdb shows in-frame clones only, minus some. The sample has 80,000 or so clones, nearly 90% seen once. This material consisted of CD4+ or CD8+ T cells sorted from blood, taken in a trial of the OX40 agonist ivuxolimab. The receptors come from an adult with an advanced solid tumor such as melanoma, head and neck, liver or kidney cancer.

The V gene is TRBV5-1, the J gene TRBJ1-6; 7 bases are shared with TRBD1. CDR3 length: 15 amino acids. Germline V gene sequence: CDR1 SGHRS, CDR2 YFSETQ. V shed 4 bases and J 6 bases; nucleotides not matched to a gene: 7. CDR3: CASSARQGLNSPLHF. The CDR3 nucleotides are TGCGCCAGCAGCGCTAGACAGGGCCTTAATTCACCCCTCCACTTT.

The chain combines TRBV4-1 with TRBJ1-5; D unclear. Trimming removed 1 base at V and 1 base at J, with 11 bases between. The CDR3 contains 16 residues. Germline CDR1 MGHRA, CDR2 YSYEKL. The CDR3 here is CASSQGEGESNQPQHF. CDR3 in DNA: TGCGCCAGCAGCCAAGGGGAAGGCGAGAGCAATCAGCCCCAGCATTTT.

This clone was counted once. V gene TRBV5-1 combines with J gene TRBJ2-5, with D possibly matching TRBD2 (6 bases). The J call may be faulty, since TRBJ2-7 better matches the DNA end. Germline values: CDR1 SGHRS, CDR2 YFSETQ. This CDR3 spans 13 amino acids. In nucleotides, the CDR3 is TGCGCCAGCAGGAGGGGAGGCCCCTACGAGCAGTACTTC. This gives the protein CASRRGGPYEQYF.

The CDR3 DNA is TGTGCCAGCAGTCCCATCATCCTACTAGTGAGGGGGAAACCCTACGAGCAGTACTTC. This codes for CASSPIILLVRGKPYEQYF. The chain recombines TRBV27 with TRBJ2-7; tentatively, D is TRBD1 (6 bases). Trimming stripped 5 bases from V and 2 bases from J, with 28 bases between. Germline V gene sequence: CDR1 MNHEY, CDR2 SMNVEV (reference sequence). The length of the CDR3 is 19 residues.

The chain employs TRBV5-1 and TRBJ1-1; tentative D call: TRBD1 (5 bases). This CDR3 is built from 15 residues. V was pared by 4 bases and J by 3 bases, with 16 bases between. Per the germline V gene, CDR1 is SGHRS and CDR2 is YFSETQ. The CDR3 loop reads CASSPNSGMDTEAFF. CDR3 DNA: TGCGCCAGCAGCCCCAACTCAGGGATGGACACTGAAGCTTTCTTT.

The CDR3 region has the DNA TGTGCCAGCAGCCGAGACAGCTCTGGGGCCAACGTCCTGACTTTC. Amino acids: CASSRDSSGANVLTF. This chain links TRBV2 with TRBJ2-6, with D maybe TRBD1 (5 bases). This CDR3 is built from 15 residues. Trimming took 6 bases from V and 0 from J, leaving 9 bases between them. The germline CDR1 and CDR2 sequences are SNHLY and FYNNEI.

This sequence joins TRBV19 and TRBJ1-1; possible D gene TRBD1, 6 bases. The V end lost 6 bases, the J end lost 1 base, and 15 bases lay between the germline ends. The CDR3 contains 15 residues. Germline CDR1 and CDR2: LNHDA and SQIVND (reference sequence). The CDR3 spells CASRTRGNPNTEAFF. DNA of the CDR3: TGTGCCAGTAGGACAAGGGGGAACCCGAACACTGAAGCTTTCTTT.

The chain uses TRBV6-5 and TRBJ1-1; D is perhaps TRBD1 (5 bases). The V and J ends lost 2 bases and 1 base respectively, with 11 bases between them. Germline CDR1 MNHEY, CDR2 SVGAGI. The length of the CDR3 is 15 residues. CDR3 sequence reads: CASSYPRGGNTEAFF. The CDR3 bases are TGTGCCAGCAGTTACCCTCGGGGGGGGAACACTGAAGCTTTCTTT.

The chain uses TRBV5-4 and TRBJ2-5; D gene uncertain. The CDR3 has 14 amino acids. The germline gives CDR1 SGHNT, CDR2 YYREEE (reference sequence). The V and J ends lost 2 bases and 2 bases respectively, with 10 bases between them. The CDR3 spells CASSFPQDQETQYF. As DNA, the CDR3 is TGTGCCAGCAGCTTCCCACAAGATCAAGAGACCCAGTACTTC.

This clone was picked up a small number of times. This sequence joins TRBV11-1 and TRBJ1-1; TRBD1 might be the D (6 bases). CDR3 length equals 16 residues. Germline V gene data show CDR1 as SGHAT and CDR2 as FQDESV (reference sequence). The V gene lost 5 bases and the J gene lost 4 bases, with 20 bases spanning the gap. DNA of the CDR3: TGTGCCAGCAGCCAAGGAGGCCAGGGGTGGGTCACTGAAGCTTTCTTT. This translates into CASSQGGQGWVTEAFF. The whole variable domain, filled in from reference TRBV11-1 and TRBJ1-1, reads EAEVAQSPRYKITEKSQAVAFWCDPISGHATLYWYRQILGQGPELLVQFQDESVVDDSQLPKDRFSAERLKGVDSTLKIQPAELGDSAMYLCASSQGGQGWVTEAFFGQGTRLTVV.

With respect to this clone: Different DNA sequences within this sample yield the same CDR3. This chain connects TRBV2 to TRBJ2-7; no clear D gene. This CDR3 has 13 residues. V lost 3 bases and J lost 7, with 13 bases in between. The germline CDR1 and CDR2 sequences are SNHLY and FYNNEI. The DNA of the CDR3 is TGTGCCAGCAGTGACGGGCAAAGCTATGAGCAGTACTTC. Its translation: CASSDGQSYEQYF.

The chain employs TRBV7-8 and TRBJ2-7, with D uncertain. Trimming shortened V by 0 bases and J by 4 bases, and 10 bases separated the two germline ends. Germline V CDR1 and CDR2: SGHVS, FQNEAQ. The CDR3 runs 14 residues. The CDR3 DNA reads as TGTGCCAGCAGCTTAGCTAGGAAGCAGTACGAGCAGTACTTC. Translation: CASSLARKQYEQYF.

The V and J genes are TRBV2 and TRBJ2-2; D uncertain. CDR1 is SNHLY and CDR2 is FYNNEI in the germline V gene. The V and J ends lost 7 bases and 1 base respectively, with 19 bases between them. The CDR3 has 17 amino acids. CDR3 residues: CASTPLGWEKNTGELFF. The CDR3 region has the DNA TGTGCCAGCACACCCCTGGGCTGGGAAAAGAACACCGGGGAGCTGTTTTTT.

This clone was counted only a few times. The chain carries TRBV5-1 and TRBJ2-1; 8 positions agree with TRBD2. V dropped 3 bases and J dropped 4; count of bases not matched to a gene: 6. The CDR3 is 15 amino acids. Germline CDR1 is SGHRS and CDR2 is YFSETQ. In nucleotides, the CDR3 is TGCGCCAGCAGCTCGTTAGCGGGGTCGTACAATGAGCAGTTCTTC. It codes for CASSSLAGSYNEQFF.

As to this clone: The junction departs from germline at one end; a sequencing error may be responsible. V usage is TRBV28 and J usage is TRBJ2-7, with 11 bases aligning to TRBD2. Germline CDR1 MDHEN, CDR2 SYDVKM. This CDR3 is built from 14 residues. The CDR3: CASNLAGGQNEQYF. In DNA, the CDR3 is TGTGCCAGCAATTTAGCGGGAGGGCAAAACGAGCAGTACTTC.

The CDR3 DNA reads as TGTGCCAGCAGATCGATTGGGACAGGGCCTGCTAACTATGGCTACACCTTC. It is translated as CASRSIGTGPANYGYTF. The rearrangement joins TRBV27 to TRBJ1-2; TRBD1 matches 9 bases. CDR3 length equals 17 residues. In germline, CDR1 is MNHEY, CDR2 SMNVEV (reference sequence). J lost 0 bases, V lost 6 bases, and 11 bases had no gene match.

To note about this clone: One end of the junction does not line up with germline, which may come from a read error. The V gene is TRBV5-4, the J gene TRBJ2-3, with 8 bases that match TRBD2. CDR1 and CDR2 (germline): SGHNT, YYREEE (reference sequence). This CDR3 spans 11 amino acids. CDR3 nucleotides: TGCACTAGCGGCCTCACAGATACGCAGTATTTT. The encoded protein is CTSGLTDTQYF.

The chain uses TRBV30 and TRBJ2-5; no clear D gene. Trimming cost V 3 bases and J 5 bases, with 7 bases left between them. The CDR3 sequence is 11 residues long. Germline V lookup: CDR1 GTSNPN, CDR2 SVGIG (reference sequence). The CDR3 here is CAWSLWETQYF. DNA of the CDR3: TGTGCCTGGAGCCTGTGGGAGACCCAGTACTTC.

In nucleotides, the CDR3 is TGTGCCAGCAGTTACCCTCCGACTAGCGGCCAAGAGACCCAGTACTTC. Translation: CASSYPPTSGQETQYF. V and J are TRBV6-6 and TRBJ2-5; TRBD2 aligns across 9 bases. Germline values: CDR1 MNHNY, CDR2 SVGAGI (reference sequence). Trimming cost V 2 bases and J 1 base; bases outside gene matches: 5. CDR3 length: 16 amino acids.

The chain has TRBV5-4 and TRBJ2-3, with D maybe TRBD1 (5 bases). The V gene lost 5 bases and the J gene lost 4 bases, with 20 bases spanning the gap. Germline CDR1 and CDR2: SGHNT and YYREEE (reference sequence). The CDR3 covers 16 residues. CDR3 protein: CASSQPGRGPADTQYF. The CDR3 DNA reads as TGTGCCAGCAGTCAGCCGGGTAGGGGCCCGGCAGATACGCAGTATTTT.

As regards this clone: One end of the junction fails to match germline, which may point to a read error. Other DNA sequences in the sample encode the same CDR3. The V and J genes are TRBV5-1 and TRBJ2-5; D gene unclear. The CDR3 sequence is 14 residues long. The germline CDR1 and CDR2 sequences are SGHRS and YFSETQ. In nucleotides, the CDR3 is TGCGCTAGCAGCCATCCCCTTGCACAAGAGACCCAGTACTTC. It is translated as CASSHPLAQETQYF.

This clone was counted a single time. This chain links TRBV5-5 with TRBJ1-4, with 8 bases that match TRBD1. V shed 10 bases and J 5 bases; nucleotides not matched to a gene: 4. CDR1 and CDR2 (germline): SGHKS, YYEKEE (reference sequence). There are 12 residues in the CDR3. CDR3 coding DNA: TGTGCCTCCCAGGGGGCGAATGAAAAACTGTTTTTT. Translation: CASQGANEKLFF.

The CDR3 DNA sequence: TGTGCCAGCAGAAGACAGGGGATCGGTGACACTGAAGCTTTCTTT. Its protein is CASRRQGIGDTEAFF. This sequence joins TRBV6-1 and TRBJ1-1; 8 nucleotides agree with TRBD1. V lost 6 bases and J lost 3; bases outside the gene matches: 9. The length of the CDR3 is 15 residues. The germline V gene encodes CDR1 MNHNS and CDR2 SASEGT.